This TCR beta chain was observed in a study of T cells in Graves' hyperthyroidism and ophthalmopathy. Overall study results and limits: Most thyroid clonotypes with frequency above 0.001 were detected in blood.

Amplification of TCR beta CDR3 regions used RNA as the template. Initially, a first-round RT-PCR of the TCR CDR3 employed the HTBI primer set. TCRdb re-called the multiplex PCR reads through MiXCR, storing one row per CDR3 protein. The data hold 700,000 to 950,000 distinct CDR3 sequences, with around 40% observed a single time. The germline CDR1 and CDR2 sequences are LGHDT and YNNKEL (reference sequence). Between the trimmed V and J ends, which lost 5 bases and 0 bases, there was a span of 13 bases. The length of the CDR3 is 15 residues. A note on this clonotype: Its specificity is not known.

Clinical symptoms, serum thyroxine, TRAb, thyroid ultrasound and orbital computed tomography established diagnosis. Sequenced input: blood. The clonotype was recovered from a woman aged 35 to 49 with Graves' hyperthyroidism. The chain links TRBV3-1 to TRBJ1-2, with D possibly being TRBD1 (6 bases). The CDR3 here is CASSKRDISNYGYTF. CDR3 nucleotide sequence: TGTGCCAGCAGCAAAAGGGACATCTCTAACTATGGCTACACCTTC.